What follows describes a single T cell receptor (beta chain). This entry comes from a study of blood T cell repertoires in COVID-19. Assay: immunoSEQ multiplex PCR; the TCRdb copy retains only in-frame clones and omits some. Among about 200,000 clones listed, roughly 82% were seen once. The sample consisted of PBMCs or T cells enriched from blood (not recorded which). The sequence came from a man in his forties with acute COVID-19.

CDR3 amino acids: CASSLRSVGSNTGELFF. Here the CDR3 DNA reads TGTGCCAGCAGCTTACGATCCGTCGGGTCGAACACCGGGGAGCTGTTTTTT. The V call is TRBV7-9, the J call TRBJ2-2; D is unclear. In germline, CDR1 is SEHNR, CDR2 FQNEAQ (reference sequence). The CDR3 runs 17 residues. V lost 2 bases, J lost 0 bases, and 13 bases lay in between.